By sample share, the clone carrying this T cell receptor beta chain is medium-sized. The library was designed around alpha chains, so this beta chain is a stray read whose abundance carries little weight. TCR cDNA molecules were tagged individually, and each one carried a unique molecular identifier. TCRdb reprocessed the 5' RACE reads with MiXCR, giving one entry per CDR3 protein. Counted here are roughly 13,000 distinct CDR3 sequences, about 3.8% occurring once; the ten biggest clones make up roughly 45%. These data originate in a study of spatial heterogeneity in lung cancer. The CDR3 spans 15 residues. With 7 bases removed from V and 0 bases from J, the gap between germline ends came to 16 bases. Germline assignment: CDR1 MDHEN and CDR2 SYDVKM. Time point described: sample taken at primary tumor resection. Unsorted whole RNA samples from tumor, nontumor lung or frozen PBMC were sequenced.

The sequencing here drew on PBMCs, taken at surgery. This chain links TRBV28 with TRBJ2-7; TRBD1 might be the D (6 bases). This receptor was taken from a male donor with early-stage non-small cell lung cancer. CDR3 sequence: CASIVRDNPSYEQYF. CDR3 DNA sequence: TGTGCCAGCATCGTCCGGGACAATCCCTCCTACGAGCAGTACTTC.